Presented here are 21 T cell receptor beta chains from one specimen sequenced in a study of cytomegalovirus exposure and HLA in healthy donors. Primers included in the PCR were 60 Vbeta and 13 Jbeta primers. TCRdb's copy holds only in-frame clones and misses some; the assay was immunoSEQ multiplex PCR. Counted here are 150,000 to 200,000 clones, roughly 73% occurring once; the ten biggest clones make up 2.5% to 3.5%. What was sequenced was PBMCs. Receptor source: a female donor in good health and CMV-seronegative.

The chain carries TRBV4-1 and TRBJ1-1; no reliable D call. Trimming took off 0 bases at V and 2 bases at J, with 10 bases between the two ends. The germline CDR1 and CDR2 sequences are MGHRA and YSYEKL. CDR3 length: 15 residues. The CDR3 nucleotides read TGCGCCAGCAGCCAAGATCAATGGAGAAACACTGAAGCTTTCTTT. This codes for CASSQDQWRNTEAFF.

The chain is built from TRBV7-9 and TRBJ1-1; D uncertain. The CDR3 has 14 amino acids. Germline V gives CDR1 SEHNR, CDR2 FQNEAQ (reference sequence). V was pared by 0 bases and J by 4 bases, with 9 bases between. The CDR3 DNA reads as TGTGCCAGCAGCTTAGCTAGCGGTTCCACTGAAGCTTTCTTT. Translating gives CASSLASGSTEAFF.

The chain is built from TRBV6-5 and TRBJ2-2; D not resolved. CDR3 length: 14 amino acids. CDR1 and CDR2 from the germline V gene are MNHEY and SVGAGI. With 7 bases removed from V and 2 bases from J, the gap between germline ends came to 11 bases. The chain's CDR3 is CASTITTNTGELFF. As DNA, the CDR3 is TGTGCCAGCACCATAACAACCAACACCGGGGAGCTGTTTTTT.

The chain couples TRBV15 to TRBJ1-4; D is ambiguous. The CDR3 spans 15 residues. Between the trimmed V and J ends, which lost 1 base and 3 bases, there was a span of 9 bases. Germline loops: CDR1 LNHNV, CDR2 YYDKDF (reference sequence). CDR3: CATSRARQANEKLFF. The CDR3 DNA follows: TGTGCCACCAGCAGAGCAAGGCAGGCTAATGAAAAACTGTTTTTT.

The rearrangement links TRBV5-1 to TRBJ2-3; 11 bases are a match to TRBD1. Germline trimming cut 3 bases from V and 11 bases from J; bases unmatched to any gene: 11. Looked up from germline, CDR1 is SGHRS and CDR2 is YFSETQ. The CDR3 is 15 residues long. The CDR3 here is CASSSPGTGGMGQYF. The CDR3 nucleotides read TGCGCCAGCAGCTCACCCGGGACAGGGGGAATGGGGCAGTATTTT.

V is TRBV4-3 and J is TRBJ1-6; 8 bases are shared with TRBD1. CDR3 length: 15 amino acids. V shed 0 bases and J 10 bases; nucleotides not matched to a gene: 5. CDR1 LGHNA and CDR2 YSLEER come from the germline V gene. The CDR3 bases are TGCGCCAGCAGCCAAGAATACAGGGGGGAGTCACCCCTCCACTTT. Protein product: CASSQEYRGESPLHF.

This clone was recorded once. V usage is TRBV13 and J usage is TRBJ1-2; a possible D gene is TRBD1 (5 bases). The germline V gene has CDR1 PRHDT and CDR2 FYEKMQ (reference sequence). The CDR3 contains 14 residues. The germline V and J ends were trimmed by 3 bases and 2 bases, with 10 bases remaining between them. The CDR3 nucleotides are TGTGCCAGCAGCTTTACGGGGGAAAACTATGGCTACACCTTC. Encoded protein: CASSFTGENYGYTF. The entire variable domain, with the rest obtained from reference TRBV13 and TRBJ1-2, is as follows: AAGVIQSPRHLIKEKRETATLKCYPIPRHDTVYWYQQGPGQDPQFLISFYEKMQSDKGSIPDRFSAQQFSDYHSELNMSSLELGDSALYFCASSFTGENYGYTFGSGTRLTVV.

The chain uses TRBV11-2 and TRBJ1-6, with D unresolved. Trimming left V 1 base short and J 7 bases short, with 11 bases between. The CDR3 covers 15 residues. Germline assignment: CDR1 SGHAT and CDR2 FQNNGV. CDR3 sequence (DNA): TGTGCCAGCAGCTTAGTTCCAGCAGGAAATTCACCCCTCCACTTT. This codes for CASSLVPAGNSPLHF.

Only one count was recorded for this clone. The chain has TRBV4-3 and TRBJ2-5, with D tentatively TRBD2 (6 bases). Trimming stripped 5 bases from V and 3 bases from J, with 19 bases between. The CDR3 runs to 16 residues. In germline, CDR1 is LGHNA, CDR2 YSLEER. The CDR3 spells CASSYGTQWGKETQYF. For the CDR3, the DNA is TGCGCCAGCAGCTATGGGACTCAATGGGGGAAAGAGACCCAGTACTTC.

This clone was counted only a few times. The V and J genes are TRBV15 and TRBJ2-3; tentative D call: TRBD1 (6 bases). Germline V lookup: CDR1 LNHNV, CDR2 YYDKDF (reference sequence). With 6 bases removed from V and 0 bases from J, the gap between germline ends came to 10 bases. The CDR3 is made up of 14 amino acids. The CDR3: CATREQGSTDTQYF. In DNA, the CDR3 is TGTGCCACCAGGGAACAGGGTAGCACAGATACGCAGTATTTT.

The chain couples TRBV28 to TRBJ1-1; D unclear. The CDR3 runs to 11 residues. The V gene lost 5 bases and the J gene lost 8 bases, with 9 bases spanning the gap. Germline lookup yields CDR1 MDHEN and CDR2 SYDVKM. The CDR3 is CASSKILEAFF. The CDR3 DNA reads as TGTGCCAGCAGTAAAATTTTAGAAGCTTTCTTT. Variable domain in full (rest from reference TRBV28 and TRBJ1-1): DVKVTQSSRYLVKRTGEKVFLECVQDMDHENMFWYRQDPGLGLRLIYFSYDVKMKEKGDIPEGYSVSREKKERFSLILESASTNQTSMYLCASSKILEAFFGQGTRLTVV.

V is TRBV7-3 and J is TRBJ2-1; D is undetermined. CDR3 size: 12 residues. Trimming cost V 0 bases and J 5 bases, with 2 bases left between them. Germline CDR1 SGHTA, CDR2 FQGTGA. DNA of the CDR3: TGTGCCAGCAGCTTAACCGACAATGAGCAGTTCTTC. Its protein product is CASSLTDNEQFF.

The CDR3 bases are TGTGCCAGCAGTTTATCGGCAGGGGGAAACGAGCAGTACTTC. This gives the protein CASSLSAGGNEQYF. The chain recombines TRBV27 with TRBJ2-7, with 7 positions matching TRBD1. V gave up 0 bases and J gave up 5 bases; unmatched junction bases: 4. CDR3 size: 14 residues. The germline CDR1 and CDR2 sequences are MNHEY and SMNVEV (reference sequence).

In regard to this clone: One end of the junction varies from germline; a read error may be responsible. This chain links TRBV7-7 with TRBJ2-5; 8 positions match TRBD2. The germline V gene has CDR1 SSHAT and CDR2 FNYEAQ (reference sequence). There are 14 residues in the CDR3. CDR3 region: CASSLGLAGETQYF. The CDR3 nucleotides read TGTGCTAGCAGCCTAGGACTAGCCGGGGAGACCCAGTACTTC.

The V call is TRBV7-2, the J call TRBJ2-2; TRBD1 matches 9 bases. The V gene's germline CDR1 is SGHTA and CDR2 FQGNSA. V was pared by 4 bases and J by 5 bases, with 5 bases of the junction left unmatched. CDR3 size: 15 residues. DNA for the CDR3: TGTGCCAGCAGCTCACAGGGGGCGCTTACCGGGGAGCTGTTTTTT. Translating it yields CASSSQGALTGELFF.

J is TRBJ2-1 and V is TRBV7-2; 8 nucleotides match TRBD1. The V gene end was trimmed by 3 bases and the J gene end by 2 bases; junction bases not matched to a gene: 0. The CDR3 spans 14 residues. The V gene's germline CDR1 is SGHTA and CDR2 FQGNSA. The CDR3 loop reads CASSFRGPYNEQFF. CDR3 bases: TGTGCCAGCAGCTTCAGGGGGCCCTACAATGAGCAGTTCTTC.

CDR3 loop: CASSPRTGNYGYTF. CDR3 bases: TGTGCCAGCAGCCCCCGGACAGGGAACTATGGCTACACCTTC. V gene TRBV7-2 combines with J gene TRBJ1-2; 8 bases line up with TRBD1. The CDR3 sequence is 14 residues long. Germline V lookup: CDR1 SGHTA, CDR2 FQGNSA. The V gene end was trimmed by 5 bases and the J gene end by 2 bases; junction bases not matched to a gene: 4.

The table lists this clone with a few counts. V usage is TRBV10-2 and J usage is TRBJ2-3, with D perhaps TRBD2 (5 bases). Germline V lookup: CDR1 WSHSY, CDR2 SAAADI. CDR3 length equals 14 residues. V was cut by 1 base and J by 4 bases, with 9 bases left in between. The CDR3 DNA sequence: TGCGCCAGCAGTGAGTTGGGAGTGGCAGATACGCAGTATTTT. It translates to CASSELGVADTQYF.

J is TRBJ2-7 and V is TRBV7-2; D remains unclear. Germline lookup yields CDR1 SGHTA and CDR2 FQGNSA. The CDR3 contains 13 residues. Trimming took off 6 bases at V and 0 bases at J, with 9 bases between the two ends. This CDR3 is CASRFAVSYEQYF. CDR3 in DNA: TGTGCCAGCAGATTCGCGGTCTCCTACGAGCAGTACTTC.

The chain uses TRBV18 and TRBJ1-5; 8 bases are shared with TRBD1. The CDR3 contains 15 residues. V lost 4 bases to trimming and J lost 2 bases; unmatched junction nucleotides: 4. The germline V gene encodes CDR1 KGHSH and CDR2 LQKENI. The CDR3 region has the DNA TGTGCCAGCTCACGTCAGGGGGCTGGCAATCAGCCCCAGCATTTT. Translating it yields CASSRQGAGNQPQHF. Full variable domain (missing parts from reference TRBV18 and TRBJ1-5): NAGVMQNPRHLVRRRGQEARLRCSPMKGHSHVYWYRQLPEEGLKFMVYLQKENIIDESGMPKERFSAEFPKEGPSILRIQQVVRGDSAAYFCASSRQGAGNQPQHFGDGTRLSIL.

The sample holds one count of this clone. This chain uses TRBV10-2 with TRBJ1-6; no reliable D call. This CDR3 has 16 residues. Per the germline V gene, CDR1 is WSHSY and CDR2 is SAAADI. Trimming left V 3 bases short and J 8 bases short, with 17 bases between. The CDR3 DNA reads TGCGCCAGCAGTGATGGGTGGATGGTACGGGATTCACCCCTCCACTTT. The encoded protein is CASSDGWMVRDSPLHF.